Sequencing of this T cell receptor (beta chain) was carried out in a study of PD-1 blockade in classical Hodgkin lymphoma. For this clone: Its antigen is unidentified. The sample holds other DNA sequences that translate to the same CDR3.

Time point: cycle 4 day 1 (C4D1), after five to seven weeks of nivolumab. Every patient experienced relapse after autologous stem cell transplantation, and brentuximab vedotin exposure varied. Complete response, partial response or progressive disease was recorded as best response. This CDR3 comprises 14 residues. The germline V gene encodes CDR1 MNHNY and CDR2 SVGAGI (reference sequence). The V end lost 5 bases, the J end lost 0 bases, and 8 bases lay between the germline ends. General study points: The CD4+ diversity rise by C4D1 was clearest in complete responders. Patients who initiated nivolumab within 1 year of ASCT were excluded.

Sequencing was performed with immunoSEQ multiplex PCR; in TCRdb, only in-frame clones are kept and a portion is missing. The sample carries 16,000 or so clones, 83% recorded once. The chain links TRBV6-6 to TRBJ2-1; unclear D gene. Source: peripheral blood mononuclear cells (PBMCs), taken before the fourth cycle of nivolumab. The sequence was collected from a human donor with classical Hodgkin lymphoma. The CDR3: CASSIESSYNEQFF. The CDR3 bases are TGTGCCAGCAGTATAGAAAGCTCCTACAATGAGCAGTTCTTC.